This paragraph reports one T cell receptor (beta chain). Its specificity is unknown. The CDR3 consists of 15 residues. The germline CDR1 and CDR2 sequences are MNHEY and SVGAGI. V was clipped by 2 bases and J by 6 bases, with 14 bases between them. These data belong to a study of T cell responses to AZD1222 COVID-19 vaccine. Findings of the study overall: In a largely white British group with more females than males, clonal diversity was possibly underestimated. Just five or six AZD1222 recipients were seropositive at baseline. No repertoire was sampled before or during the peak T cell response, only after it.

Produced via immunoSEQ multiplex PCR; TCRdb's table is partial and in-frame only. The table includes tens of thousands of clones, 92% detected once. The chain employs TRBV6-5 and TRBJ2-1, with D possibly called TRBD1 or TRBD2 (5 bases each). This sample comprised peripheral blood, obtained 28 days after the second AZD1222 dose. The receptor was derived from an adult who received the AZD1222 COVID-19 vaccine. The CDR3 is CASSYGGTRGNEQFF. The DNA for the CDR3 is TGTGCCAGCAGTTACGGGGGAACGAGGGGCAATGAGCAGTTCTTC.